Presented here are 23 T cell receptor beta chains from one specimen sequenced in a study of T cell responses to AZD1222 COVID-19 vaccine (dated by TCRdb to 2020 to 2022). The library relied on the immunoSEQ multiplex PCR assay. This is the immuneACCESS table as TCRdb keeps it, with only in-frame sequences that have V and J called. A part of the clones is gone; compared with another copy, unresolved V genes explain less than half, and the rest is unexplained. Recorded for this sample are 150,000 to 200,000 clones; about 90% of them occurred a single time. Clones ranked in the top ten supply 0.9% to 1.2% of the sample. The time point label corresponds to: about 28 days (+/-7) after the second vaccine dose. The sequences come from peripheral blood, collected 28 days after the second AZD1222 dose. These TCRs come from an adult who received the AZD1222 COVID-19 vaccine.

This clone was detected only once. The J gene is TRBJ1-2, the V gene TRBV5-5, with D perhaps TRBD1 (5 bases). V was shortened by 0 bases and J by 8 bases, with 11 bases between the two germline ends. In germline, CDR1 is SGHKS, CDR2 YYEKEE (reference sequence). This CDR3 region has 13 residues. Here the CDR3 reads CASSLGDPWGYTF. In DNA, the CDR3 is TGTGCCAGCAGCTTGGGGGACCCATGGGGCTACACCTTC.

The gene calls are TRBV11-2 and TRBJ2-7; 12 bases match TRBD2. Per the germline V gene, CDR1 is SGHAT and CDR2 is FQNNGV. Germline trimming cut 3 bases from V and 3 bases from J; bases unmatched to any gene: 3. The CDR3 has 15 residues. CDR3 in amino acids: CASSLTSGGSYEQYF. DNA of the CDR3: TGTGCCAGCAGCTTGACTAGCGGGGGTAGCTACGAGCAGTACTTC.

The genes are TRBV2 and TRBJ2-7; 11 nucleotides agree with TRBD1. The trim removed 6 bases at V and 3 bases at J, leaving 1 base unmatched. Germline lookup yields CDR1 SNHLY and CDR2 FYNNEI. The CDR3 contains 13 residues. The CDR3 nucleotides are TGTGCCAGCAGGGGGACAGGGGGCTACGAGCAGTACTTC. Amino acids: CASRGTGGYEQYF.

The chain carries TRBV7-8 and TRBJ2-1; 10 positions agree with TRBD2. This CDR3 contains 17 residues. Germline V gives CDR1 SGHVS, CDR2 FQNEAQ. Trimming at V came to 5 bases and at J to 7 bases, leaving 14 bases not matched to a gene. In DNA form, the CDR3 reads TGTGCCAGCAGCCTAACCGTCGGACTAGCGGAGCGTAATGAGCAGTTCTTC. Residues: CASSLTVGLAERNEQFF.

This chain uses TRBV4-1 with TRBJ1-2; D perhaps matches TRBD1 (6 bases). V lost 3 bases and J 3 bases, leaving 17 bases between the germline ends. This CDR3 region has 16 residues. CDR1 is MGHRA, CDR2 YSYEKL, per germline. Here the CDR3 DNA reads TGCGCCAGCAGCCACGGACAGAGCCGGATGGACTATGGCTACACCTTC. It encodes CASSHGQSRMDYGYTF.

The chain uses TRBV19 and TRBJ2-1, with D perhaps TRBD2 (6 bases). The CDR3 has 17 amino acids. Trimming pared 3 bases from V and 3 bases from J, leaving 18 bases between. Germline CDR1 reads LNHDA; CDR2 reads SQIVND (reference sequence). For the CDR3, the DNA is TGTGCCAGTAGTATGGGGACTGTGGGACTTATCTACAATGAGCAGTTCTTC. Its translation: CASSMGTVGLIYNEQFF. The full variable domain, rest sourced from reference TRBV19 and TRBJ2-1, is DGGITQSPKYLFRKEGQNVTLSCEQNLNHDAMYWYRQDPGQGLRLIYYSQIVNDFQKGDIAEGYSVSREKKESFPLTVTSAQKNPTAFYLCASSMGTVGLIYNEQFFGPGTRLTVL.

The chain employs TRBV10-3 and TRBJ1-5, with D possibly being TRBD1 (5 bases). There are 16 residues in the CDR3. V was pared by 0 bases and J by 3 bases, with 12 bases between. CDR1 and CDR2 from the germline V gene are ENHRY and SYGVKD. The CDR3 DNA sequence: TGTGCCATCAGTGAGTCTTCCAGGGATATCAATCAGCCCCAGCATTTT. It codes for CAISESSRDINQPQHF.

J is TRBJ2-4 and V is TRBV19; no reliable D call. Germline assignment: CDR1 LNHDA and CDR2 SQIVND (reference sequence). The CDR3 covers 18 residues. V was clipped by 2 bases and J by 0 bases, with 17 bases between them. CDR3 sequence: CASSIYGTGSLAKNIQYF. CDR3 bases: TGTGCCAGTAGTATATACGGTACCGGATCCCTAGCCAAAAACATTCAGTACTTC.

The V gene is TRBV2, the J gene TRBJ2-1; D perhaps matches TRBD2 (6 bases). Trimming took 8 bases from V and 5 from J, leaving 13 bases between them. The germline V gene has CDR1 SNHLY and CDR2 FYNNEI. CDR3 length: 13 residues. CDR3 coding DNA: TGTGCCAGCCATCGGACTATCCACAATGAGCAGTTCTTC. Translation gives CASHRTIHNEQFF. The entire variable domain, with the rest obtained from reference TRBV2 and TRBJ2-1, is as follows: EPEVTQTPSHQVTQMGQEVILRCVPISNHLYFYWYRQILGQKVEFLVSFYNNEISEKSEIFDDQFSVERPDGSNFTLKIRSTKLEDSAMYFCASHRTIHNEQFFGPGTRLTVL.

The chain employs TRBV19 and TRBJ2-1, with D possibly TRBD1 on 6 matching bases. The CDR3 sequence is 15 residues long. V shed 5 bases and J shed 6 bases, with 17 bases lying between them. Germline values: CDR1 LNHDA, CDR2 SQIVND (reference sequence). The CDR3 coding sequence is TGTGCCAGTAGTCTTCGACAGGATCGTATCAATGAGCAGTTCTTC. Protein sequence: CASSLRQDRINEQFF.

J is TRBJ1-1 and V is TRBV5-5; no clear D. The CDR3 contains 14 residues. Per the germline V gene, CDR1 is SGHKS and CDR2 is YYEKEE (reference sequence). Trimming took off 2 bases at V and 3 bases at J, with 11 bases between the two ends. The CDR3 region is CASSFQGGHTEAFF. The DNA of the CDR3 is TGTGCCAGCAGCTTTCAAGGCGGGCACACTGAAGCTTTCTTT. Supplemented by reference TRBV5-5 and TRBJ1-1, the full variable domain reads DAGVTQSPTHLIKTRGQQVTLRCSPISGHKSVSWYQQVLGQGPQFIFQYYEKEERGRGNFPDRFSARQFPNYSSELNVNALLLGDSALYLCASSFQGGHTEAFFGQGTRLTVV.

This rearrangement joins TRBV6-6 to TRBJ1-1; D uncertain. V lost 6 bases, J lost 4 bases, and 6 bases lay in between. The CDR3 has 11 residues. Germline V gene lookup returns CDR1 MNHNY and CDR2 SVGAGI (reference sequence). The CDR3 region has the DNA TGTGCCAGCAGCCCAGCCACTGAAGCTTTCTTT. Residues: CASSPATEAFF.

The chain joins TRBV5-1 to TRBJ1-1; perhaps TRBD1 as D (5 bases). Looked up from germline, CDR1 is SGHRS and CDR2 is YFSETQ. Trimming pared 2 bases from V and 8 bases from J, leaving 10 bases between. The CDR3 contains 12 residues. In DNA, the CDR3 is TGCGCCAGCAGCTTTACAGGAACCGAAGCTTTCTTT. As protein: CASSFTGTEAFF.

The chain is built from TRBV5-3 and TRBJ1-5; 7 nucleotides align to TRBD1. TRBV5-3 falls under the ORF class, with uncertain function. The CDR3 totals 17 residues. Trimming took 4 bases from V and 1 from J; bases not matched to a gene: 11. The CDR3: CARSLFTGERSNQPQHF. In DNA form, the CDR3 reads TGTGCCAGAAGCCTGTTCACAGGGGAACGAAGCAATCAGCCCCAGCATTTT.

The V call is TRBV12-3 or TRBV12-4, the J call TRBJ2-4; D not certain. This CDR3 spans 13 amino acids. The V gene lost 5 bases and the J gene lost 6 bases, with 11 bases spanning the gap. CDR3 region: CASSPGDGNIQYF. CDR3 coding DNA: TGTGCCAGCAGTCCCGGTGATGGAAACATTCAGTACTTC.

This chain connects TRBV4-2 to TRBJ2-2; D gene unclear. The V gene's germline CDR1 is LGHNA and CDR2 YNFKEQ. V was shortened by 1 base and J by 1 base, with 10 bases between the two germline ends. The CDR3 totals 16 residues. CDR3: CASSQGNSWNTGELFF. The CDR3 DNA follows: TGTGCCAGCAGCCAAGGAAACAGCTGGAACACCGGGGAGCTGTTTTTT.

V usage is TRBV12-5 and J usage is TRBJ2-4, with D unresolved. The CDR3 has 14 residues. Germline CDR1 LGHNT, CDR2 FRNRAP. V gave up 6 bases and J gave up 6 bases, with 15 bases separating them. CDR3 bases: TGTGCTAGTGGCCCCGGGTTTGGCCGAAACATTCAGTACTTC. Translated: CASGPGFGRNIQYF.

The J gene is TRBJ1-5, the V gene TRBV30, with D perhaps TRBD1 (5 bases). V shed 1 base and J shed 3 bases, with 16 bases lying between them. The CDR3 has 16 residues. From germline, CDR1 is GTSNPN and CDR2 SVGIG (reference sequence). CDR3 protein: CAWSGGRVHSNQPQHF. The CDR3 bases are TGTGCCTGGAGTGGGGGCAGGGTTCACTCCAATCAGCCCCAGCATTTT.

The rearrangement links TRBV7-3 to TRBJ2-3; 7 nucleotides match TRBD2. The CDR3 has 15 amino acids. The J segment lost 4 bases and the V segment lost 5 bases, leaving 9 bases of the junction unmatched. Germline CDR1 reads SGHTA; CDR2 reads FQGTGA. This CDR3 reads CASSPWGGSADTQYF. In DNA form, the CDR3 reads TGTGCCAGCAGCCCCTGGGGAGGGTCCGCAGATACGCAGTATTTT. The variable domain in full, with the rest retrieved from reference TRBV7-3 and TRBJ2-3, is GAGVSQTPSNKVTEKGKYVELRCDPISGHTALYWYRQSLGQGPEFLIYFQGTGAADDSGLPNDRFFAVRPEGSVSTLKIQRTERGDSAVYLCASSPWGGSADTQYFGPGTRLTVL.

About this clone: One junction end does not reproduce the germline sequence, and a read error may be involved. The rearrangement joins TRBV7-7 to TRBJ2-5; 10 bases match TRBD2. CDR1 is SSHAT and CDR2 is FNYEAQ in the germline V gene (reference sequence). CDR3 length: 16 amino acids. The CDR3 region has the DNA TGTGCTAGCAGCGCACTAACTAGCGGGGCTGGGGAGACCCAGTACTTC. Translation gives CASSALTSGAGETQYF.

This clone was recorded only once. The chain uses TRBV27 and TRBJ1-2; maybe TRBD1 (5 bases). CDR1 and CDR2 (germline): MNHEY, SMNVEV (reference sequence). This CDR3 has 18 residues. Trimming stripped 0 bases from V and 0 bases from J, with 17 bases between. CDR3 in amino acids: CASSLSGGGSTANYGYTF. CDR3 coding DNA: TGTGCCAGCAGTTTATCAGGCGGGGGATCGACCGCTAACTATGGCTACACCTTC.

This rearrangement joins TRBV6-5 to TRBJ1-6; D is undetermined. V dropped 6 bases and J dropped 8 bases, with 11 bases sitting between them. The germline CDR1 and CDR2 sequences are MNHEY and SVGAGI. CDR3 length: 13 residues. The CDR3: CASSTDSYSPLHF. CDR3 in DNA: TGTGCCAGCAGCACCGATTCGTATTCACCCCTCCACTTT.

The rearrangement links TRBV2 to TRBJ1-2; D uncertain. The ends were cut back, 0 bases at V and 8 bases at J, with 19 bases in the middle. Germline values: CDR1 SNHLY, CDR2 FYNNEI. CDR3 length: 16 amino acids. CDR3 DNA sequence: TGTGCCAGCAGTGAAGCGCTTCGGGAAAGGGTAGGAGGCTACACCTTC. Residues: CASSEALRERVGGYTF.